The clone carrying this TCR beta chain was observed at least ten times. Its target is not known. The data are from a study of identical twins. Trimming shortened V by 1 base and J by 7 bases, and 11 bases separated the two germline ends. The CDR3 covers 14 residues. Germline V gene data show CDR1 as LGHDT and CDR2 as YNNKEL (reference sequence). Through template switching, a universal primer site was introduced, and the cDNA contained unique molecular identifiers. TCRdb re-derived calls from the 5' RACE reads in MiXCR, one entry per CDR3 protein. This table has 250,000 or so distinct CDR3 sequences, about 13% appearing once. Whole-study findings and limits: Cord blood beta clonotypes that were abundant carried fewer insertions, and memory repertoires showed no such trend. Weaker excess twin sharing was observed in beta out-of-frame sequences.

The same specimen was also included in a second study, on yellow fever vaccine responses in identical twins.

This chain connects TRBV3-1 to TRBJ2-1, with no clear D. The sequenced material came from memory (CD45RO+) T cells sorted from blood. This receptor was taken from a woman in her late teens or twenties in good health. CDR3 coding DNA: TGTGCCAGCAGCCAAGGCAGACGGCTTAATGAGCAGTTCTTC. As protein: CASSQGRRLNEQFF.